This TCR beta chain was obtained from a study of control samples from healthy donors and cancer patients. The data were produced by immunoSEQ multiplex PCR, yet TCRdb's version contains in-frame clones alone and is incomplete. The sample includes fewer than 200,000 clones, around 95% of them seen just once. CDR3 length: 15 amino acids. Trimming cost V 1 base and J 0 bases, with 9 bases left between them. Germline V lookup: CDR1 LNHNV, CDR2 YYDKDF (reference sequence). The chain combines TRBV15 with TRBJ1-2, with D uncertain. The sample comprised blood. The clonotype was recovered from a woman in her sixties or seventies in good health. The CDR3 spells CATSRVQRANYGYTF. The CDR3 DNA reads TGTGCCACCAGCAGAGTACAGCGAGCTAACTATGGCTACACCTTC.